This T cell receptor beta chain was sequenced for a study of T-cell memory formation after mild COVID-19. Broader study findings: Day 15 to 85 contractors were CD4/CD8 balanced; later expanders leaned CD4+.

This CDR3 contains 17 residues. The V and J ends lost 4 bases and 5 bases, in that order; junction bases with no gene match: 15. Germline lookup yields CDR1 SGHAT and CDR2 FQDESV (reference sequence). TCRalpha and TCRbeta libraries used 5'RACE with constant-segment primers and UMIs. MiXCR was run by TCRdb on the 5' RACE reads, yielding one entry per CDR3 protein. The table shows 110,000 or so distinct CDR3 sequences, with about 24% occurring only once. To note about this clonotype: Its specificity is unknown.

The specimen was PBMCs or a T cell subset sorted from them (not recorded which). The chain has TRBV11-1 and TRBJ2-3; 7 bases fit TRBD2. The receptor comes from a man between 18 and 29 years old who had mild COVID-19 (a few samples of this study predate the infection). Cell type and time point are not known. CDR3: CASSSPPSRGVGDTQYF. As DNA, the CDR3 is TGTGCCAGCAGCTCCCCTCCAAGTCGGGGGGTGGGAGATACGCAGTATTTT.